This passage covers 24 T cell receptor beta chains from one sample sequenced in a study of cytomegalovirus exposure and HLA in healthy donors. Measured with immunoSEQ multiplex PCR; TCRdb has only the in-frame clones, and not every one. Of 150,000 or so clones listed, less than 90% were seen once; the top ten hold 20% to 25%. The sequenced sample consisted of PBMCs. The receptor source for this set is a man younger than 35 in good health and CMV-seropositive.

This chain links TRBV7-6 with TRBJ2-7; TRBD2 matches at 11 bases. The ends lost 1 base at V and 2 bases at J; junction bases unmatched: 4. Germline-derived CDR1 and CDR2 are SGHVS and FNYEAQ. CDR3 size: 16 residues. CDR3 region: CASSLGTSGSTYEQYF. The CDR3 nucleotides are TGTGCCAGCAGCTTAGGAACTAGCGGGAGCACCTACGAGCAGTACTTC.

The chain has TRBV4-1 and TRBJ1-2; D gene unclear. This CDR3 region has 13 residues. V was shortened by 1 base and J by 7 bases, with 10 bases between the two germline ends. Germline-derived CDR1 and CDR2 are MGHRA and YSYEKL. The CDR3 sequence is CASSQVSGFGYTF. The CDR3 DNA follows: TGCGCCAGCAGCCAAGTGTCCGGGTTTGGCTACACCTTC.

This chain joins TRBV30 and TRBJ1-2; D possibly corresponds to TRBD1 (5 bases). The germline V gene encodes CDR1 GTSNPN and CDR2 SVGIG (reference sequence). CDR3 size: 14 residues. Trimming cost V 5 bases and J 2 bases, with 15 bases left between them. This CDR3 reads CAWRSGGLNYGYTF. The CDR3 DNA sequence: TGTGCCTGGCGCTCCGGGGGACTCAACTATGGCTACACCTTC.

The V gene is TRBV5-6, the J gene TRBJ1-5; the D is unclear. The CDR3 extends over 14 amino acids. Per the germline V gene, CDR1 is SGHDT and CDR2 is YYEEEE. V was pared by 0 bases and J by 2 bases, with 6 bases between. In nucleotides, the CDR3 is TGTGCCAGCAGCTTGGCCAGTGGCAATCAGCCCCAGCATTTT. It is translated as CASSLASGNQPQHF.

The chain couples TRBV11-3 to TRBJ1-1; D may be TRBD1 (6 bases). The CDR3 covers 14 residues. Germline V gene lookup returns CDR1 SGHNT and CDR2 YENEEA. The germline V and J ends were trimmed by 5 bases and 1 base, with 11 bases remaining between them. The CDR3 DNA sequence: TGTGCCAGCAGCCGGGGGGCGGCGAACACTGAAGCTTTCTTT. Amino acid sequence: CASSRGAANTEAFF.

The chain joins TRBV14 to TRBJ2-7; TRBD2 might be the D (6 bases). The germline V gene encodes CDR1 SGHDN and CDR2 FVKESK. V lost 0 bases and J 4 bases, leaving 19 bases between the germline ends. There are 17 residues in the CDR3. The CDR3 sequence: CASSQDRGGRSGYEQYF. In DNA form, the CDR3 reads TGTGCCAGCAGCCAAGATCGCGGAGGGCGGAGCGGGTACGAGCAGTACTTC.

This clone was observed once. This sequence joins TRBV7-6 and TRBJ1-2; the match to TRBD1 covers 10 bases. CDR3 length: 13 amino acids. Germline values: CDR1 SGHVS, CDR2 FNYEAQ. J lost 6 bases, V lost 5 bases, and 3 bases had no gene match. The CDR3, as DNA: TGTGCCAGCAGCGTGGACAGGGGGGATGGCTACACCTTC. Its protein product is CASSVDRGDGYTF.

The V call is TRBV6-5, the J call TRBJ1-2; 9 nucleotides line up with TRBD1. Germline CDR1 MNHEY, CDR2 SVGAGI. The CDR3 has 13 residues. The V segment lost 6 bases and the J segment 6 bases; nucleotides outside the gene matches: 5. The CDR3 coding sequence is TGTGCCAGCAGGCACCGGGACAGGGATGGCTACACCTTC. Translating it yields CASRHRDRDGYTF.

This rearrangement joins TRBV11-2 to TRBJ2-6, with 9 bases that match TRBD2. The CDR3 has 16 amino acids. The germline gives CDR1 SGHAT, CDR2 FQNNGV. V lost 11 bases and J lost 0; bases outside the gene matches: 8. The CDR3 nucleotides are TGTGCCTGGTCTAGCGGGGATTACTCTGGGGCCAACGTCCTGACTTTC. This codes for CAWSSGDYSGANVLTF.

In its sample, this clone was seen a few times. V and J are TRBV29-1 and TRBJ2-1; TRBD2 aligns across 14 bases. The CDR3 spans 15 residues. Germline CDR1 reads SQVTM; CDR2 reads ANQGSEA. With V trimmed by 4 bases and J by 5 bases, 4 bases remained unmatched. The CDR3 spells CSVGGTSGSNNEQFF. For the CDR3, the DNA is TGCAGCGTTGGGGGGACTAGCGGGAGTAACAATGAGCAGTTCTTC.

This clone turned up a few times. The genes are TRBV7-6 and TRBJ1-4; TRBD1 agrees at 7 bases. V trimming: 4 bases; J trimming: 8 bases; junction bases outside the gene matches: 10. Germline CDR1 reads SGHVS; CDR2 reads FNYEAQ. This CDR3 is built from 15 residues. CDR3 in DNA: TGTGCCAGCAGCTCGACAGGGTTGGTGGGGGAAAAACTGTTTTTT. Translating gives CASSSTGLVGEKLFF.

This rearrangement joins TRBV7-2 to TRBJ2-1; 13 positions match TRBD2. The junction had 4 bases not matched to a gene; V was cut back by 5 bases and J by 3 bases. Germline-derived CDR1 and CDR2 are SGHTA and FQGNSA. The CDR3 is 16 amino acids. CDR3: CASSPRLAGGYNEQFF. The CDR3 DNA reads TGTGCCAGCAGCCCCAGACTAGCGGGAGGCTACAATGAGCAGTTCTTC.

The genes are TRBV19 and TRBJ1-5; D is undetermined. V was shortened by 5 bases and J by 2 bases, with 13 bases between the two germline ends. The CDR3 length is 15 residues. The germline V gene has CDR1 LNHDA and CDR2 SQIVND (reference sequence). The CDR3 region is CASSGEGAGNQPQHF. The CDR3, as DNA: TGTGCCAGTAGTGGGGAGGGAGCAGGCAATCAGCCCCAGCATTTT.

The V gene is TRBV30, the J gene TRBJ2-5, with a tentative D call TRBD1 (6 bases). The CDR3 length is 13 residues. Germline CDR1 is GTSNPN and CDR2 is SVGIG (reference sequence). V dropped 2 bases and J dropped 1 base, with 8 bases sitting between them. The CDR3 coding sequence is TGTGCCTGGAGTTCGGACAGCCAAGAGACCCAGTACTTC. Its translation is CAWSSDSQETQYF.

The rearrangement joins TRBV28 to TRBJ1-5; 7 bases match TRBD1. Germline V CDR1 and CDR2: MDHEN, SYDVKM. The CDR3 length is 14 residues. The junction had 4 bases not matched to a gene; V was cut back by 6 bases and J by 2 bases. CDR3 DNA: TGTGCCAGCAGCTCAGACAGGGGCAATCAGCCCCAGCATTTT. Protein sequence: CASSSDRGNQPQHF.

The V call is TRBV2, the J call TRBJ2-3; D might be TRBD1 (5 bases). The CDR3 extends over 14 amino acids. Trimming pared 6 bases from V and 7 bases from J, leaving 17 bases between. Germline lookup yields CDR1 SNHLY and CDR2 FYNNEI. CDR3 in amino acids: CASSLSRQSYTQYF. For the CDR3, the DNA is TGTGCCAGCAGCCTCTCTCGACAGTCTTATACGCAGTATTTT.

CDR3 sequence (DNA): TGTGCCAGCAGCCAAGCGGGGGGGTATGATACGCAGTATTTT. Translated: CASSQAGGYDTQYF. The chain combines TRBV7-9 with TRBJ2-3, with TRBD2 identical over 10 bases. The CDR3 length is 14 residues. Germline CDR1 SEHNR, CDR2 FQNEAQ (reference sequence). Trimming cost V 5 bases and J 6 bases; bases outside gene matches: 5.

The chain links TRBV5-6 to TRBJ2-7, with 9 bases identical to TRBD1. The CDR3 is 15 residues long. V lost 3 bases and J lost 4; bases outside the gene matches: 8. Germline values: CDR1 SGHDT, CDR2 YYEEEE. The CDR3 sequence is CASSWSGTGTYEQYF. Here the CDR3 DNA reads TGTGCCAGCAGCTGGTCCGGGACAGGGACGTACGAGCAGTACTTC.

V gene TRBV29-1 combines with J gene TRBJ2-3, with 8 bases aligning to TRBD2. The CDR3 loop spans 20 amino acids. Germline assignment: CDR1 SQVTM and CDR2 ANQGSEA. With 1 base clipped from V and 0 bases from J, the junction kept 18 bases outside the gene matches. The CDR3 region has the DNA TGCAGCGTTGAAGCCAGACCCCCAGCGGGGGCAGCTACTAGCACAGATACGCAGTATTTT. Its translation is CSVEARPPAGAATSTDTQYF.

Notes on this clone: The same CDR3 arises from other DNA sequences in this sample as well. The chain links TRBV6-5 to TRBJ1-5; the match to TRBD1 covers 9 bases. V lost 6 bases to trimming and J lost 1 base; unmatched junction nucleotides: 4. The germline V gene has CDR1 MNHEY and CDR2 SVGAGI. The CDR3 length is 15 residues. CDR3 nucleotides: TGTGCCAGCAGCCCCGACAGGGGGAGCAATCAGCCCCAGCATTTT. The encoded protein is CASSPDRGSNQPQHF.

This clone was detected ten times or more. The rearrangement links TRBV27 to TRBJ2-3; TRBD2 might be the D (6 bases). The V end was cut by 8 bases, the J end by 8 bases, with 17 bases between. CDR1 and CDR2 from the germline V gene are MNHEY and SMNVEV (reference sequence). The CDR3 has 13 residues. The CDR3 sequence is CASGAGRRVTQYF. CDR3 coding DNA: TGTGCCAGCGGGGCGGGAAGAAGGGTTACGCAGTATTTT.

The genes are TRBV11-2 and TRBJ2-1; 9 nucleotides agree with TRBD2. V dropped 0 bases and J dropped 12; count of bases not matched to a gene: 6. The CDR3 consists of 14 residues. Germline CDR1 is SGHAT and CDR2 is FQNNGV. The chain's CDR3 is CASSLDRNSGRQFF. The DNA for the CDR3 is TGTGCCAGCAGCTTAGATCGTAATAGCGGGAGGCAGTTCTTC.

The chain has TRBV7-9 and TRBJ2-7; D perhaps matches TRBD2 (5 bases). V lost 1 base and J 1 base, leaving 14 bases between the germline ends. The CDR3 is 16 residues long. The V gene's germline CDR1 is SEHNR and CDR2 FQNEAQ (reference sequence). CDR3 coding DNA: TGTGCCAGCAGCTTAGAAGTCTTACGCGGGTCCTACGAGCAGTACTTC. Its translation: CASSLEVLRGSYEQYF.

V and J are TRBV29-1 and TRBJ1-2; TRBD1 matches at 12 bases. The CDR3 consists of 15 residues. Germline CDR1 reads SQVTM; CDR2 reads ANQGSEA. V gave up 6 bases and J gave up 8 bases; unmatched junction bases: 13. DNA of the CDR3: TGCAGCGTAACGCGACGGGACAGGGGGCTGGAGGGCTACACCTTC. It encodes CSVTRRDRGLEGYTF.